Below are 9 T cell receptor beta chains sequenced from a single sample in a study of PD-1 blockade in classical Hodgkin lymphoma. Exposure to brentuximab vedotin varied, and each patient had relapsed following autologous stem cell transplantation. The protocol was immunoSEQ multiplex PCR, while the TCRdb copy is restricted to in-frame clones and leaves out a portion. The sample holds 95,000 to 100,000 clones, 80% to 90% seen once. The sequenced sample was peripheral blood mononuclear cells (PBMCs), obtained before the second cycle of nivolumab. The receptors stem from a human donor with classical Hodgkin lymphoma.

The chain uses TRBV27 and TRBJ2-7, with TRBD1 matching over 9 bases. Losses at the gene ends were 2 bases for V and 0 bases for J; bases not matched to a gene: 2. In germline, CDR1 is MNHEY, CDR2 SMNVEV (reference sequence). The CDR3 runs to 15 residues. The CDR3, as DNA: TGTGCCAGCAGTTTAGGGACAGGGCCCTCCTACGAGCAGTACTTC. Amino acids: CASSLGTGPSYEQYF.

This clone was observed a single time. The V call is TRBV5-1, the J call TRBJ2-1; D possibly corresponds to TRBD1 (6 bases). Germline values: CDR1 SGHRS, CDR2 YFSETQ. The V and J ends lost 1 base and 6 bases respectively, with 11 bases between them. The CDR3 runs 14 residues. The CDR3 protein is CASSLRQGPNEQFF. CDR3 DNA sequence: TGCGCCAGCAGCTTGAGGCAGGGGCCCAATGAGCAGTTCTTC.

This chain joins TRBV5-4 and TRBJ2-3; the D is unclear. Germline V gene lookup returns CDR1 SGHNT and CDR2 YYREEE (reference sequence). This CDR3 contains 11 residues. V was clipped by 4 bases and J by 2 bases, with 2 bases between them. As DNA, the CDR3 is TGTGCCAGCAGCACCACAGATACGCAGTATTTT. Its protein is CASSTTDTQYF.

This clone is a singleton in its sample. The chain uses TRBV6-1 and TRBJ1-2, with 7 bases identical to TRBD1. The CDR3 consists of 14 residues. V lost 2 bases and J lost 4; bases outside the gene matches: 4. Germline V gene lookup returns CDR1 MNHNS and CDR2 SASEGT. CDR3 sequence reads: CASSESGQSYGYTF. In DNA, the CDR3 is TGTGCCAGCAGTGAATCGGGACAGAGCTATGGCTACACCTTC.

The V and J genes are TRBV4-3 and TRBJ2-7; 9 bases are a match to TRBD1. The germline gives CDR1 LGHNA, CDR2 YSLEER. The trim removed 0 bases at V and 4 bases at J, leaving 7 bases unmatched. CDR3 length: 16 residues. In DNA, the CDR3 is TGCGCCAGCAGCCAAGAAGGGGGACAGGGTATTTACGAGCAGTACTTC. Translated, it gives CASSQEGGQGIYEQYF.

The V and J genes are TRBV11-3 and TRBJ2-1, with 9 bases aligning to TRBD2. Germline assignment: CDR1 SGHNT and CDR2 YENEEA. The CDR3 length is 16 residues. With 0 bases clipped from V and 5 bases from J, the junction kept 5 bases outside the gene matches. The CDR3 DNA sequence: TGTGCCAGCAGCTTAGACGGGCGGGGGGGTGACAATGAGCAGTTCTTC. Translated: CASSLDGRGGDNEQFF.

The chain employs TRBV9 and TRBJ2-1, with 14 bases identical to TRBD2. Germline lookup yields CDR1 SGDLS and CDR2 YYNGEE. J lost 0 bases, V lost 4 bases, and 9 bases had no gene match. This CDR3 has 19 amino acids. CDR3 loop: CASSTRTSGGSSSYNEQFF. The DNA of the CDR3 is TGTGCCAGCAGCACCCGGACTAGCGGGGGGTCGAGCTCCTACAATGAGCAGTTCTTC.

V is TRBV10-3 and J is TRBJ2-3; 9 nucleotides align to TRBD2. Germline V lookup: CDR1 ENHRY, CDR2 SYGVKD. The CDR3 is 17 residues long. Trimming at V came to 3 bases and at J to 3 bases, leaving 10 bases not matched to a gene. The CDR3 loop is CAISDVPRGGGTDTQYF. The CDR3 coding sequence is TGTGCCATCAGTGACGTTCCTCGCGGGGGGGGTACAGATACGCAGTATTTT.

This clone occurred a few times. In DNA, the CDR3 is TGTGCCAGCAGCTTAGCGATGGCGGGGGGGCTGGATACGCAGTATTTT. This codes for CASSLAMAGGLDTQYF. The chain is built from TRBV11-2 and TRBJ2-3; TRBD2 aligns across 9 bases. Trimming cost V 1 base and J 6 bases; bases outside gene matches: 8. The CDR3 spans 16 residues. Germline CDR1 reads SGHAT; CDR2 reads FQNNGV. The variable domain in full, with the rest retrieved from reference TRBV11-2 and TRBJ2-3, is EAGVAQSPRYKIIEKRQSVAFWCNPISGHATLYWYQQILGQGPKLLIQFQNNGVVDDSQLPKDRFSAERLKGVDSTLKIQPAKLEDSAVYLCASSLAMAGGLDTQYFGPGTRLTVL.